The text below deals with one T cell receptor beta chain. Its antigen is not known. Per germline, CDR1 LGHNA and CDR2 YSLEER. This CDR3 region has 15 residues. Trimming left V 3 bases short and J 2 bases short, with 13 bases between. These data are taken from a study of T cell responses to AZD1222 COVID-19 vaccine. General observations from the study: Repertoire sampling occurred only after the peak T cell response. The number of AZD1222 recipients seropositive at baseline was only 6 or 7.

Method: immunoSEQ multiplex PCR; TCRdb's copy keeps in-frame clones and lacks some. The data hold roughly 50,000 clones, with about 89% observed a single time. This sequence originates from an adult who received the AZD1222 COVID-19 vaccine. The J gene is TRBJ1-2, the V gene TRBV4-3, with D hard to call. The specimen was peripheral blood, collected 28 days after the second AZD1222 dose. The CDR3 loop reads CASSHVGSPNYGYTF. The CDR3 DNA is TGCGCCAGCAGCCATGTCGGGAGCCCCAACTATGGCTACACCTTC.